Listed here are 19 T cell receptor beta chains from one sample, sequenced in a study of T cells in narcolepsy. Libraries were prepared by immunoSEQ multiplex PCR; TCRdb keeps only in-frame clonotypes and omits some of them. The sample carries about 27,000 clones, 70% to 80% recorded once. Sequenced material: CD45RA- memory CD4+ T cells from PBMCs. These receptors were collected from a human donor with narcolepsy.

The chain recombines TRBV28 with TRBJ2-3; possibly TRBD1 for D (7 bases). The length of the CDR3 is 15 residues. From germline, CDR1 is MDHEN and CDR2 SYDVKM. Trimming took off 3 bases at V and 6 bases at J, with 16 bases between the two ends. CDR3 in amino acids: CASSLPRGVRDTQYF. The CDR3 region has the DNA TGTGCCAGCAGTTTGCCCAGGGGGGTCCGGGATACGCAGTATTTT.

Notes on this clone: Its ends do not fully match the called genes, so a read error is possible. The J gene is TRBJ2-3, the V gene TRBV7-2; 8 bases align to TRBD2. Germline V lookup: CDR1 SGHTA, CDR2 FQGNSA. This CDR3 has 14 residues. CDR3 nucleotide sequence: TGTGCCAGCAGCATAGCGGGGAGCACAGATACGCAGTATTTT. This sequence encodes CASSIAGSTDTQYF.

The rearrangement links TRBV2 to TRBJ2-1; the D gene is possibly TRBD2 (5 bases). The length of the CDR3 is 13 residues. Deletions cut 6 bases from V and 7 bases from J, with 13 bases between. CDR1 is SNHLY, CDR2 FYNNEI, per germline. In DNA form, the CDR3 reads TGTGCCAGCAGGGCGGACGGACTTAATGAGCAGTTCTTC. Translating it yields CASRADGLNEQFF.

The V call is TRBV30, the J call TRBJ1-3; weak D call: TRBD1 (5 bases). CDR3 length equals 14 residues. The V end lost 2 bases, the J end lost 7 bases, and 15 bases lay between the germline ends. Germline assignment: CDR1 GTSNPN and CDR2 SVGIG (reference sequence). The CDR3 DNA sequence: TGTGCCTGGAGTCCCCCGGACAAAGCGAACACCATATATTTT. Its protein product is CAWSPPDKANTIYF. Full variable domain (outside the CDR3, taken from reference TRBV30 and TRBJ1-3): SQTIHQWPATLVQPVGSPLSLECTVEGTSNPNLYWYRQAAGRGLQLLFYSVGIGQISSEVPQNLSASRPQDRQFILSSKKLLLSDSGFYLCAWSPPDKANTIYFGEGSWLTVV.

The chain recombines TRBV6-1 with TRBJ1-2, with a weak D call TRBD1 (6 bases). V was trimmed by 5 bases and J by 0 bases, leaving 10 bases between them. Germline lookup yields CDR1 MNHNS and CDR2 SASEGT. The CDR3 spans 14 residues. The CDR3 coding sequence is TGTGCCAGCAGTCGGGACACCTCTAACTATGGCTACACCTTC. Its protein is CASSRDTSNYGYTF.

This clone was seen once. The chain recombines TRBV5-1 with TRBJ1-2, with D unresolved. V lost 0 bases and J 4 bases, leaving 7 bases between the germline ends. The CDR3 is 13 residues long. Germline lookup yields CDR1 SGHRS and CDR2 YFSETQ. The CDR3 region has the DNA TGCGCCAGCAGCTTGGCCGAGGGCTATGGCTACACCTTC. It yields the protein CASSLAEGYGYTF. Filled out from reference TRBV5-1 and TRBJ1-2, the complete variable domain reads KAGVTQTPRYLIKTRGQQVTLSCSPISGHRSVSWYQQTPGQGLQFLFEYFSETQRNKGNFPGRFSGRQFSNSRSEMNVSTLELGDSALYLCASSLAEGYGYTFGSGTRLTVV.

There are a few counts of this clone. The V gene is TRBV4-1, the J gene TRBJ1-1; 7 positions match TRBD1. V was clipped by 7 bases and J by 10 bases; unmatched bases: 9. From germline, CDR1 is MGHRA and CDR2 YSYEKL. This CDR3 is 12 amino acids long. The CDR3 DNA is TGCGCCAGCATGGGACAGACCCTTGGAGCTTTCTTT. This encodes CASMGQTLGAFF.

This clone was observed a few times. This sequence joins TRBV6-1 and TRBJ1-1, with TRBD1 matching 8 bases. CDR1 is MNHNS and CDR2 is SASEGT in the germline V gene. Unmatched junction bases numbered 2, after V lost 3 bases and J lost 5 bases. The CDR3 sequence is 13 residues long. CDR3 nucleotide sequence: TGTGCCAGCAGTGAGAGGGACAGGACTGAAGCTTTCTTT. Its translation is CASSERDRTEAFF.

The rearrangement links TRBV10-3 to TRBJ2-2; possibly TRBD2 for D (6 bases). The CDR3 sequence is 17 residues long. Germline V gene lookup returns CDR1 ENHRY and CDR2 SYGVKD. V was shortened by 0 bases and J by 5 bases, with 16 bases between the two germline ends. In nucleotides, the CDR3 is TGTGCCATCAGTGAGTCGTCCGGGGGAGAAAAGACCGGGGAGCTGTTTTTT. This sequence encodes CAISESSGGEKTGELFF.

The genes are TRBV11-3 and TRBJ2-1, with TRBD1 as a possible D gene (5 bases). CDR3 size: 16 residues. Trimming removed 5 bases from V and 1 base from J, with 15 bases in between. The germline V gene has CDR1 SGHNT and CDR2 YENEEA. The CDR3 nucleotides are TGTGCCAGCAGCCTCGAAGGGGCCCAATCCTACAATGAGCAGTTCTTC. This translates into CASSLEGAQSYNEQFF.

The V call is TRBV4-2, the J call TRBJ2-5; 9 nucleotides align to TRBD2. J gave up 1 base and V 1 base, and 4 bases lay outside the gene matches. The CDR3 is 16 residues long. CDR1 is LGHNA, CDR2 YNFKEQ, per germline. CDR3 region: CASSQVPSGAQETQYF. The DNA for the CDR3 is TGTGCCAGCAGCCAAGTTCCTAGCGGGGCCCAAGAGACCCAGTACTTC.

The chain has TRBV6-4 and TRBJ2-1; D may be TRBD1 or TRBD2 (5 bases each). The germline V gene has CDR1 MRHNA and CDR2 SNTAGT. V was pared by 0 bases and J by 9 bases, with 9 bases between. CDR3 length: 13 residues. In DNA, the CDR3 is TGTGCCAGCAGTGACTCGGGGGATGGTGAGCAGTTCTTC. Protein: CASSDSGDGEQFF.

The chain employs TRBV18 and TRBJ2-7, with 9 bases identical to TRBD2. The V gene's germline CDR1 is KGHSH and CDR2 LQKENI. The CDR3 runs 16 residues. The trim removed 2 bases at V and 5 bases at J, leaving 10 bases unmatched. The CDR3 nucleotides read TGTGCCAGCTCACCAGGGGCGGCGGGGGGGCCTCACGAGCAGTACTTC. It codes for CASSPGAAGGPHEQYF.

The gene calls are TRBV7-9 and TRBJ1-6; D gene uncertain. This CDR3 has 15 amino acids. V lost 2 bases, J lost 7 bases, and 12 bases lay in between. Germline loops: CDR1 SEHNR, CDR2 FQNEAQ (reference sequence). The CDR3, as DNA: TGTGCCAGCAGCTTACCCTCGACACACAATTCACCCCTCCACTTT. Translation gives CASSLPSTHNSPLHF.

The V and J genes are TRBV28 and TRBJ1-1; the D gene is possibly TRBD1 (5 bases). Germline V CDR1 and CDR2: MDHEN, SYDVKM. Trimming removed 5 bases from V and 0 bases from J, with 16 bases in between. The CDR3 spans 16 residues. The DNA for the CDR3 is TGTGCCAGCAGTCCGTGGGGGTCGGGAGTGAACACTGAAGCTTTCTTT. It is translated as CASSPWGSGVNTEAFF.

This chain connects TRBV7-6 to TRBJ2-1; TRBD2 agrees at 14 bases. This CDR3 region has 19 residues. Germline trimming cut 4 bases from V and 7 bases from J; bases unmatched to any gene: 15. In germline, CDR1 is SGHVS, CDR2 FNYEAQ. CDR3 bases: TGTGCCAGCAGCTCCGGGACTAGCGGGGGTGTCAACCCTAAAAATGAGCAGTTCTTC. Translating gives CASSSGTSGGVNPKNEQFF.

The rearrangement uses TRBV29-1 and TRBJ1-2; 7 bases match TRBD1. Germline loops: CDR1 SQVTM, CDR2 ANQGSEA. The CDR3 totals 14 residues. J was trimmed by 11 bases and V by 6 bases; bases with no gene match: 18. CDR3 region: CSVAKYGTAVGYTF. The CDR3 nucleotides read TGCAGCGTGGCAAAATACGGGACAGCCGTTGGTTACACCTTC. Full variable domain (outside the CDR3, taken from reference TRBV29-1 and TRBJ1-2): SAVISQKPSRDICQRGTSLTIQCQVDSQVTMMFWYRQQPGQSLTLIATANQGSEATYESGFVIDKFPISRPNLTFSTLTVSNMSPEDSSIYLCSVAKYGTAVGYTFGSGTRLTVV.

The V and J genes are TRBV19 and TRBJ1-2; D gene uncertain. Per the germline V gene, CDR1 is LNHDA and CDR2 is SQIVND (reference sequence). Trimming stripped 1 base from V and 1 base from J, with 4 bases between. There are 13 residues in the CDR3. The CDR3 sequence: CASSIGINYGYTF. The CDR3 DNA is TGTGCCAGTAGTATAGGTATTAACTATGGCTACACCTTC.

The rearrangement links TRBV10-2 to TRBJ1-6; D perhaps matches TRBD1 (6 bases). The CDR3 loop spans 15 amino acids. Germline CDR1 reads WSHSY; CDR2 reads SAAADI. Trimming pared 3 bases from V and 5 bases from J, leaving 11 bases between. The CDR3 loop reads CASSEAGADNSPLHF. The CDR3 region has the DNA TGCGCCAGCAGTGAAGCAGGGGCGGATAATTCACCCCTCCACTTT.